These T cell receptor beta chains were read from a single sample in a study of T cells in narcolepsy. Method: immunoSEQ multiplex PCR; TCRdb's copy keeps in-frame clones and lacks some. The profile covers around 18,000 clones, with 86% appearing a single time and under 0.8% taken by the ten largest. Sequencing used memory (CD45RA-) CD4+ T cells from blood. Receptors were obtained from a human donor in good health. CDR3s include the opening cysteine and the closing phenylalanine or tryptophan.

v_gene,j_gene,CDR3aa
TRBV15,TRBJ1-2,CATSRDPATSYGYTF
TRBV6-1,TRBJ2-7,CASSLGPDYEQYF
TRBV6-5,TRBJ2-7,CASSGYEQYF
TRBV25-1,TRBJ1-4,CASSESTGWAEKLFF
TRBV6-5,TRBJ2-7,CASSHQTGYSYEQYF
TRBV12-5,TRBJ1-6,CASGLDRGSPLHF
TRBV5-1,TRBJ2-3,CASSLESGVADTQYF
TRBV19,TRBJ2-2,CASRLSEWGANTGELFF
TRBV7-9,TRBJ2-3,CASSSGLAGTDTQYF
TRBV2,TRBJ1-3,CASRRDRSGNTIYF
TRBV6-1,TRBJ1-1,CASSSLGGRIVEAFF
TRBV9,TRBJ2-2,CASSVVAGDTGELFF
TRBV6-5,TRBJ1-1,CACDRLNTEAFF
TRBV4-1,TRBJ1-4,CASSQRTGDEKLFF
TRBV5-1,TRBJ2-2,CASSLASRGVGELFF
TRBV2,TRBJ2-4,CASERSYGWDKNIQYF
TRBV5-1,TRBJ1-1,CASSPGQSLATAFF